This T cell receptor beta chain came from a study of blood T cell repertoires in COVID-19 (dated by TCRdb to about 2020). At the level of the whole study: Samples covering the acute and convalescent phases of COVID-19 were provided by collaborators in the United States, Italy and Spain. The material from the prospective study consisted of cDNA or gDNA derived from T cells, B-cell-depleted T cells, or PBMCs. Subjects who had been exposed to COVID-19, were actively infected with it, or had recovered from it provided the deeply sampled blood TCRbeta repertoires that made up the dataset. The repertoires were released in a freely available public database intended as a resource for research on the immune response to SARS-CoV-2. The samples were drawn from two sources: the first 160 participants of the ongoing ImmuneRACE study, and fewer than 1,500 subjects contributed by 6 global collaborators. A de-identified subject ID, COVID-19 status, age in years and sex were almost always included in the sample metadata. Where available, HLA class I and class II types were obtained from metadata supplied by the sample provider rather than from assay-based typing.

Based on the germline V gene (reference sequence), the CDR1 and CDR2 sequences are MNHEY and SMNVEV. Ends trimmed: V by 5 bases, J by 7 bases; bases unmatched to a gene: 4. The CDR3 starts with the cysteine, ends with the phenylalanine, and has 13 residues. This entry keeps only the CDR3 DNA: 39 bases, framed from base 1. TCRbeta CDR3 regions were amplified from genomic DNA by means of the immunoSEQ Assay, a bias-controlled multiplex PCR. The published analysis was carried out like this. The number of nucleated cells in each sample was estimated from the amplification of reference gene primers within the assay. To quantify the absolute abundance of each unique TCRbeta CDR3 rearrangement, sequence reads were collapsed and filtered. For each sample, productive Simpson clonality was calculated as the square root of Simpson's diversity index over productive rearrangements. TCRdb stores this immuneACCESS table with in-frame sequences only. Part of the clones is absent; in the studies checked, under half of the shortfall reflects unresolved V genes, and no reason is known for the rest. That table furnishes V, J and clone size, whereas the DNA furnished D and trimming. The sample table lists over 300,000 clones, 75% to 90% of them with a count of one. Of the sample, less than 2.5% falls within the top ten clones.

Broad study findings and their caveats: The quantity of clinical and demographic metadata differed by source and by participant and was supplied without curation.

Participants in the prospective study were enrolled through a virtual design, were aged 18 to 89 years, and lived in some 24 United States geographic areas. To assign participants to cohorts, the prospective study relied on clinical history that participants themselves reported in a screening survey and a study questionnaire. ImmuneRACE Cohort 3 recovered participants were defined by two consecutive negative NP/OP PCR tests, healthcare professional clearance, or symptom resolution. Mobile phlebotomists in the prospective study collected whole blood, serum and a nasopharyngeal or oropharyngeal swab from every participant. Additional blood draws and questionnaires over an approximately two-month period could optionally be provided by prospective study participants. Before DNA extraction, prospective study blood samples were shipped either frozen or at room temperature. This clone was picked up one time. The antigen this receptor binds is unknown. No clone much larger than this one lies a single base away; base qualities are absent.

This clonotype was obtained from a man under 40 who had recovered from COVID-19. The sequencing input was PBMCs or T cells enriched from blood (not recorded which). This chain is built from TRBV27 and TRBJ1-2, and 10 junction bases match TRBD1. The CDR3 reads as follows: CASSTTGGAGYTF. The DNA sequence is given as TGTGCCAGCAGTACGACAGGGGGCGCTGGCTACACCTTC.